This T cell receptor beta chain came from a study of cytomegalovirus exposure and HLA in healthy donors. TCRdb keeps only in-frame clones here, not all; method: immunoSEQ multiplex PCR. This table has some 210,000 clones, 80% to 90% appearing once. This clone was picked up one time. The CDR3 is 17 amino acids. V shed 2 bases, J shed 3 bases, and the junction held 9 bases outside the gene matches. Germline CDR1 reads LGHNA; CDR2 reads YNFKEQ. This chain connects TRBV4-2 to TRBJ1-2; 10 positions match TRBD1. The sample taken for sequencing was PBMCs. This TCR was recovered from a woman between 18 and 29 years old in good health and CMV-seropositive. This CDR3 is CASSQLGGTGDDYGYTF. CDR3 coding DNA: TGTGCCAGCAGCCAACTCGGGGGGACAGGGGATGACTATGGCTACACCTTC.